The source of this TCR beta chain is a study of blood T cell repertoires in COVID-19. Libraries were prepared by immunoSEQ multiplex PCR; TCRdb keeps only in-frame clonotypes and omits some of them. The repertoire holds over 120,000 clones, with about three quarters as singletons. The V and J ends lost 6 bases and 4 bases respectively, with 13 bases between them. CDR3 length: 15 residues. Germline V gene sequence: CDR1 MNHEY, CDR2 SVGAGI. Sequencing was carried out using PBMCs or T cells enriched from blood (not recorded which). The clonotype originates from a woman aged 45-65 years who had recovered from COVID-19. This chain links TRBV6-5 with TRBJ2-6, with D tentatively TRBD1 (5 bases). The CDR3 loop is CASSRARAGANVLTF. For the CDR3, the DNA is TGTGCCAGCAGCCGCGCCAGGGCCGGGGCCAACGTCCTGACTTTC.